The rows below give T cell receptor beta chains drawn from one sample of a study of cytomegalovirus exposure and HLA in healthy donors. The protocol was immunoSEQ multiplex PCR, while the TCRdb copy is restricted to in-frame clones and leaves out a portion. The data contain some 130,000 clones, roughly 85% of them singletons. The sequencing sample was made of PBMCs. The receptors were gathered from a middle-aged man in good health and CMV-seropositive. Each CDR3 is given with its conserved first and last residue. A D gene is named only where the DNA matches it firmly. The listing skips clone size in some rows; elsewhere it reads once, few, many or a size class.

.	.	TRBV28	TRBJ2-7	CASSFSQIYEQYF	TGTGCCAGCAGTTTTAGTCAAATCTACGAGCAGTACTTC
.	.	TRBV2	TRBJ1-5	CASMWGQDQPQHF	TGTGCCAGCATGTGGGGGCAGGATCAGCCCCAGCATTTT
.	.	TRBV7-9	TRBJ1-4	CASSSTENEKLFF	TGTGCCAGCAGTTCGACAGAGAATGAAAAACTGTTTTTT
TRBD1	.	TRBV2	TRBJ2-7	CASSEDRVYEQYF	TGTGCCAGCAGTGAGGACAGGGTCTACGAGCAGTACTTC
.	.	TRBV7-2	TRBJ2-7	CASSPRHPPYEQYF	TGTGCCAGCAGCCCGAGACACCCCCCCTACGAGCAGTACTTC
TRBD1	.	TRBV7-3	TRBJ2-1	CASSLLPTGSSYNEQFF	TGTGCCAGCAGCTTACTCCCGACAGGGAGCTCCTACAATGAGCAGTTCTTC
.	few	TRBV15	TRBJ2-2	CATSRGGVLNTGELFF	TGTGCCACCAGCAGAGGCGGAGTCCTGAACACCGGGGAGCTGTTTTTT
TRBD1	.	TRBV7-9	TRBJ1-4	CASSPQGATNEKLFF	TGTGCCAGCAGCCCTCAGGGGGCAACTAATGAAAAACTGTTTTTT
TRBD2	.	TRBV29-1	TRBJ2-7	CSVVASGRLYEQYF	TGCAGCGTTGTGGCTAGCGGGAGGTTGTACGAGCAGTACTTC
TRBD2	.	TRBV18	TRBJ2-2	CASSGLAANTGELFF	TGTGCCAGCTCTGGACTAGCGGCGAACACCGGGGAGCTGTTTTTT
TRBD1	.	TRBV5-1	TRBJ1-5	CASSWGEGGGQPQHF	TGCGCCAGCAGCTGGGGGGAAGGGGGCGGTCAGCCCCAGCATTTT
TRBD1	.	TRBV5-4	TRBJ2-4	CASSFGTGENIQYF	TGTGCCAGCAGCTTCGGGACAGGGGAAAACATTCAGTACTTC
TRBD1	.	TRBV5-4	TRBJ1-6	CASSFRTGTYSPLHF	TGTGCCAGCAGCTTTCGGACAGGGACCTATTCACCCCTCCACTTT
.	few	TRBV5-1	TRBJ2-1	CASSLELPNEQFF	TGCGCCAGCAGCTTGGAGCTGCCCAATGAGCAGTTCTTC
.	.	TRBV7-2	TRBJ2-2	CASSLRARGELFF	TGTGCCAGCAGCTTGAGGGCCCGCGGGGAGCTGTTTTTT
TRBD2	.	TRBV29-1	TRBJ2-1	CSVAGGVNEQFF	TGCAGCGTTGCTGGGGGGGTTAATGAGCAGTTCTTC
TRBD2	.	TRBV27	TRBJ2-1	CASSWGLGLAVPNEQFF	TGTGCCAGCAGTTGGGGACTGGGACTAGCGGTCCCGAATGAGCAGTTCTTC
TRBD2	.	TRBV4-1	TRBJ2-5	CASSRLSGGRETQYF	TGCGCCAGCAGCCGTCTTTCTGGCGGGAGGGAGACCCAGTACTTC
TRBD2	once	TRBV5-1	TRBJ2-7	CASSLGTSAQGEQYF	TGCGCCAGCAGCTTGGGGACTAGCGCCCAGGGCGAGCAGTACTTC
.	.	TRBV7-3	TRBJ2-1	CASSFGGNNEQFF	TGTGCCAGCAGTTTCGGGGGTAACAATGAGCAGTTCTTC
.	.	TRBV5-4	TRBJ2-4	CASSLDHSKNIQYF	TGTGCCAGCAGCTTGGACCACTCCAAAAACATTCAGTACTTC
.	.	TRBV6-1	TRBJ1-2	CASNPREGRPYGYTF	TGTGCCAGCAACCCCCGGGAGGGAAGACCCTATGGCTACACCTTC
TRBD2	.	TRBV7-3	TRBJ2-2	CASSLAGVGTGELFF	TGTGCCAGCAGCTTAGCGGGAGTGGGAACCGGGGAGCTGTTTTTT
.	few	TRBV28	TRBJ2-7	CASSLRTQTYEQYF	TGTGCCAGCAGTCTCCGGACACAAACCTACGAGCAGTACTTC
TRBD1	.	TRBV4-1	TRBJ1-2	CASSQDQGVYGYTF	TGCGCCAGCAGCCAAGACCAGGGGGTCTATGGCTACACCTTC
.	.	TRBV11-2	TRBJ1-2	CASSLARNYGYTF	TGTGCCAGCAGCTTAGCGAGGAACTATGGCTACACCTTC
.	once	TRBV18	TRBJ2-5	CASSHGRGGVETQYF	TGTGCCAGCTCACACGGAAGAGGGGGGGTTGAGACCCAGTACTTC
TRBD2	.	TRBV6-6	TRBJ2-2	CASRDSGSWELFF	TGTGCCAGCAGGGACAGCGGGAGCTGGGAGCTGTTTTTT
.	few	TRBV10-3	TRBJ2-1	CAIRIQSEQFF	TGTGCCATCCGAATACAAAGTGAGCAGTTCTTC
.	few	TRBV9	TRBJ2-2	CASSTQRGLADTGELFF	TGTGCCAGCAGCACCCAACGGGGGCTAGCGGACACCGGGGAGCTGTTTTTT
TRBD2	.	TRBV25-1	TRBJ2-5	CASSPLGLAGQETQYF	TGTGCCAGCAGCCCTCTCGGTCTAGCGGGGCAAGAGACCCAGTACTTC
TRBD2	.	TRBV5-6	TRBJ2-1	CASSSRGGGRYNEQFF	TGTGCCAGCAGCTCTCGGGGTGGCGGGAGATACAATGAGCAGTTCTTC
.	.	TRBV10-1	TRBJ1-2	CASSDRQNYGYTF	TGCGCCAGCAGTGATAGACAGAACTATGGCTACACCTTC
.	few	TRBV6-1	TRBJ2-2	CASSEGSVPGELFF	TGTGCCAGCAGTGAAGGATCGGTGCCCGGGGAGCTGTTTTTT
.	.	TRBV2	TRBJ1-1	CASSETGGYTEAFF	TGTGCCAGCAGTGAAACTGGGGGGTACACTGAAGCTTTCTTT
TRBD1	.	TRBV5-1	TRBJ1-2	CASSPGGTGDNYGYTF	TGCGCCAGCAGCCCTGGCGGGACAGGGGACAACTATGGCTACACCTTC
TRBD2	.	TRBV7-6	TRBJ2-3	CASSLAPRGRGTDTQYF	TGTGCCAGCAGCTTAGCGCCCCGCGGGAGGGGCACAGATACGCAGTATTTT
.	.	TRBV6-1	TRBJ1-2	CASSEAVRSYGYTF	TGTGCCAGCAGTGAAGCAGTGAGAAGCTATGGCTACACCTTC
.	.	TRBV27	TRBJ2-3	CASNRSEMCTDTQYF	TGTGCCAGCAACCGTTCGGAGATGTGCACAGATACGCAGTATTTT
.	.	TRBV6-1	TRBJ1-3	CASSEVHRLATIYF	TGTGCCAGCAGTGAAGTCCACAGGCTGGCCACCATATATTTT
TRBD1	.	TRBV4-1	TRBJ1-2	CASGTTGASGGYTF	TGCGCCAGCGGAACGACAGGGGCCTCGGGGGGCTACACCTTC
TRBD1	.	TRBV7-8	TRBJ2-1	CASSVTGAAHNEQFF	TGTGCCAGCAGCGTGACAGGGGCCGCTCACAATGAGCAGTTCTTC
.	.	TRBV30	TRBJ1-6	CACGRGDNSPLHF	TGTGCCTGCGGTAGGGGCGATAATTCACCCCTCCACTTT
TRBD1	.	TRBV28	TRBJ2-7	CASSGATGGEDEQYF	TGTGCCAGCAGCGGGGCGACAGGGGGTGAGGACGAGCAGTACTTC